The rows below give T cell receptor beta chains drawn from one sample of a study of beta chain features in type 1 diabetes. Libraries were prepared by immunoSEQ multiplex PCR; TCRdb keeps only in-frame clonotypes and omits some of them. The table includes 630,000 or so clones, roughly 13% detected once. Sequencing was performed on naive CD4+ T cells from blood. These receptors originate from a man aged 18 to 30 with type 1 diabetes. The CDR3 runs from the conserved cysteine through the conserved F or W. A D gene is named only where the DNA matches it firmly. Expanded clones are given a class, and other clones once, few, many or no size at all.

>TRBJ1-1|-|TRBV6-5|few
TGTGCCAGCAGTTCGTTCCGGGTCCGCCACACTGAAGCTTTCTTT
CASSSFRVRHTEAFF
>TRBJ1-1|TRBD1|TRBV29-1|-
TGCAGCGTCTCAGGATGGGACAGGGGACTCTCCGGGACTGAAGCTTTCTTT
CSVSGWDRGLSGTEAFF
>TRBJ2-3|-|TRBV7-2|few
TGTGCCAGCAGCTTCGATACAGATACGCAGTATTTT
CASSFDTDTQYF
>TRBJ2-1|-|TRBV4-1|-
TGCGCCAGCAGCCAAGCCGGTATCTCCTACAATGAGCAGTTCTTC
CASSQAGISYNEQFF
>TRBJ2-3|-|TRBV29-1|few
TGCAGCGTTGATACTAGTTCAGCAGATACGCAGTATTTT
CSVDTSSADTQYF
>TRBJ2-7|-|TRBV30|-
TGTGCCTGGAGTCGAGGGGGGGTGAGGTACGAGCAGTACTTC
CAWSRGGVRYEQYF
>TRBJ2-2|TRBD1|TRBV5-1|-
TGCGCCAGCAGCCTGGGGACAGTGAACACCGGGGAGCTGTTTTTT
CASSLGTVNTGELFF
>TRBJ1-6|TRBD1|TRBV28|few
TGTGCCAGCAGTTTGGACAGGGTCCTCTATAATTCACCCCTCCACTTT
CASSLDRVLYNSPLHF
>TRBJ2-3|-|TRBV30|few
TGTGCCTGGGGGAGCACAGATACGCAGTATTTT
CAWGSTDTQYF
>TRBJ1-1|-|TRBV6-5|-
TGTGCCAGCCTCGGGAACACTGAAGCTTTCTTT
CASLGNTEAFF
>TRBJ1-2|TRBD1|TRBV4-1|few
TGCGCCAGCAGCCAAGATTTGGGCAGGGGGTTTGGCTACACCTTC
CASSQDLGRGFGYTF
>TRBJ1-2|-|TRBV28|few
TGTGCCAGCAGTTTCGGACAGAACTATGGCTACACCTTC
CASSFGQNYGYTF
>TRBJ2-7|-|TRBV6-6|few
TGTGCCAGCAGTTACTCACCCCAGTTGTCCTACGAGCAGTACTTC
CASSYSPQLSYEQYF
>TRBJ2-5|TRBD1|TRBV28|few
TGTGCCAGCAGTTTGGACAGGGTGGAAGAGACCCAGTACTTC
CASSLDRVEETQYF
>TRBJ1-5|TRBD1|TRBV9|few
TGTGCCAGCAGCCCCCGACAGGGGGATGAGCCCCAGCATTTT
CASSPRQGDEPQHF
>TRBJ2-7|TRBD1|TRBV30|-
TGTGCCTGGAGTCGGTGGGGACAGAGCTCCTACGAGCAGTACTTC
CAWSRWGQSSYEQYF
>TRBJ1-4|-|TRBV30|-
TGTGCCTGGAGGGAGGTCAAGCCCTCGTTTTGGACTAATGAAAAACTGTTTTTT
CAWREVKPSFWTNEKLFF
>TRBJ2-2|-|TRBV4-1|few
TGCGCCAGCAGCCAAGAACTCCAGGCAGCGAACACCGGGGAGCTGTTTTTT
CASSQELQAANTGELFF
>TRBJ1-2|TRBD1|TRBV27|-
TGTGCCAGCAGTTTATCGTTCGAGACAGGGAACTATGGCTACACCTTC
CASSLSFETGNYGYTF
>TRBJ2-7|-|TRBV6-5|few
TGTGCCAGCAGCTTCCGGGACACCCGGTTCGAGCAGTACTTC
CASSFRDTRFEQYF
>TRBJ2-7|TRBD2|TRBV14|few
TGTGCCAGCAGGCTAACCGGGACTAGCTACGAGCAGTACTTC
CASRLTGTSYEQYF
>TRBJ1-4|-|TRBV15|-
TGTGCCACCGCCCCCGGGACCCGGGGTGAAAAACTGTTTTTT
CATAPGTRGEKLFF
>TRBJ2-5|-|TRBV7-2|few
TGTGCCAGCAGCTTAGTGGGAGGAGAGACCCAGTACTTC
CASSLVGGETQYF
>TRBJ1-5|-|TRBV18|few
TGTGCCAGCTCACCGCCCCCAGGGACTGGTCAGCCCCAGCATTTT
CASSPPPGTGQPQHF
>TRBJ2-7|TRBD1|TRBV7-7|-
TGTGCTAGCAGCCAAGACAGGGGCGAGCAGTACTTC
CASSQDRGEQYF
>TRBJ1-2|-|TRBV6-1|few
TGTGCCAGCAGTGAAGGTTTCGGCAGAGGATATGGCTACACCTTC
CASSEGFGRGYGYTF
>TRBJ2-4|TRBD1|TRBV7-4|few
TGTGCCAGCAGCTTGCGGGACAGGGGAACCACGGCCAAAAACATTCAGTACTTC
CASSLRDRGTTAKNIQYF
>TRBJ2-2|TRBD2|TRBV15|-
TGTGCCACCAGCGGAGTCCCTCTAGCGGGGGCCGGGGAGCTGTTTTTT
CATSGVPLAGAGELFF
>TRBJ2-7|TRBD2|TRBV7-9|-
TGTGCCAGCAGCTCCCTACTAGCGGGGTCTGAACGGATATCCTACGAGCAGTACTTC
CASSSLLAGSERISYEQYF
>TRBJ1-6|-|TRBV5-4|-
TGTGCCAGCAGCGCGCCGGACAAGTCACCCCTCCACTTT
CASSAPDKSPLHF
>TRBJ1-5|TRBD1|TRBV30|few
TGTGCCTCTACAGGACAGGGCGCTCAGCCCCAGCATTTT
CASTGQGAQPQHF
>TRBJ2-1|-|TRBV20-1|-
TGCAGTGCCTGGACGGTCGGCGAGCAGTTCTTC
CSAWTVGEQFF
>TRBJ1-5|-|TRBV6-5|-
TGTGCCAGCAGTTACTCGGCAGGCAATCAGCCCCAGCATTTT
CASSYSAGNQPQHF
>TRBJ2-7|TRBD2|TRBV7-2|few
TGTGCCAGCAGCTTCCGGGCGGGAGCCTCCTACGAGCAGTACTTC
CASSFRAGASYEQYF
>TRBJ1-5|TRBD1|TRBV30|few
TGTGCCTGGAGTCTCAGGGGGCGTCAGCCCCAGCATTTT
CAWSLRGRQPQHF
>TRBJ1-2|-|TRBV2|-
TGTGCCAGCAGTGATCCGCCCTTCGACAGGACAGTCAGCAATGGCTACACCTTC
CASSDPPFDRTVSNGYTF
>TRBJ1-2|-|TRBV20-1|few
TGCAGTGCAGCTCACCCGGGCGGCTACACCTTC
CSAAHPGGYTF
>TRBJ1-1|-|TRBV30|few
TGTGCCTGGAGTGTACTCGGGGGGACTGAAGCTTTCTTT
CAWSVLGGTEAFF
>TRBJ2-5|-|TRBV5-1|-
TGCGCCAGCAGCTTCAGCGGGTACCAAGAGACCCAGTACTTC
CASSFSGYQETQYF
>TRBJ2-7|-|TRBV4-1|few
TGCGCCAGCAGCCGGGGAGAACCGTCGCTGGTTTCCTACGAGCAGTACTTC
CASSRGEPSLVSYEQYF
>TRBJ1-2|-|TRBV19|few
TGTGCCAGTAGTGTTCAGGGTCTGCGAGGCTACACCTTC
CASSVQGLRGYTF
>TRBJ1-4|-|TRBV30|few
TGTGCCTGGAGTGTAGTAGGGGCATCTAATGAAAAACTGTTTTTT
CAWSVVGASNEKLFF
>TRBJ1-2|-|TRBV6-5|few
TGTGCCAGCAGTTACGGGACTCAACGGGGCTACACCTTC
CASSYGTQRGYTF
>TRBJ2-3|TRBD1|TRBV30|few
TGTGCCTGGAGTCTAGGGACAGACACAGATACGCAGTATTTT
CAWSLGTDTDTQYF
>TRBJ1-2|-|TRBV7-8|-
TGTGCCAGCAGCTTAGAATTTAACTATGGCTACACCTTC
CASSLEFNYGYTF
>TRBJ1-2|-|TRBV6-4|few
TGTGCCAGCAGTGACATGTGGGATAAAGGGAGGTATGGCTACACCTTC
CASSDMWDKGRYGYTF
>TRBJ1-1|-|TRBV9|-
TGTGCCAGCAGCGTAGGTAGTATTCTGGCCACTGAAGCTTTCTTT
CASSVGSILATEAFF
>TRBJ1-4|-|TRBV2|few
TGTGCCAGCAGTGATAGGGGAATCAATGAAAAACTGTTTTTT
CASSDRGINEKLFF
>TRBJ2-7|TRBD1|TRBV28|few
TGTGCCACCGACCCGGACAGGCGGCTACGGCAGTACTTC
CATDPDRRLRQYF
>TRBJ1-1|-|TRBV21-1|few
TGTGCCAGCTCCGCGACAGGGAACACTGAAGCTTTCTTT
CASSATGNTEAFF